This TCR beta chain stems from a study of blood T cell repertoires in COVID-19. Looking at the study overall: COVID-19 samples from acute and convalescent phases originated in the United States, Italy and Spain.

Germline assignment: CDR1 SGHRS and CDR2 YFSETQ. This CDR3 has 15 amino acids. V dropped 0 bases and J dropped 2 bases, with 9 bases sitting between them. Enrolled during active infection, Seattle patients were then followed longitudinally. In the source study's methods: Counts of nucleated cells, estimated from reference gene primer amplification, were obtained. Assay used: immunoSEQ multiplex PCR; TCRdb lists only in-frame clones, some missing. That table supplies the V and J calls and clone size; D and trimming were determined from the DNA. The repertoire has approximately 300,000 clones, approximately 90% of them found once; the top ten carry around 6.8%.

The sample was peripheral blood. The receptor's source is a woman in her 30s with COVID-19, enrolled during active disease. The chain is built from TRBV5-1 and TRBJ1-5; D uncertain. CDR3 protein: CASSLEREGNQPQHF. CDR3 coding DNA: TGCGCCAGCAGCTTGGAAAGGGAGGGCAATCAGCCCCAGCATTTT.